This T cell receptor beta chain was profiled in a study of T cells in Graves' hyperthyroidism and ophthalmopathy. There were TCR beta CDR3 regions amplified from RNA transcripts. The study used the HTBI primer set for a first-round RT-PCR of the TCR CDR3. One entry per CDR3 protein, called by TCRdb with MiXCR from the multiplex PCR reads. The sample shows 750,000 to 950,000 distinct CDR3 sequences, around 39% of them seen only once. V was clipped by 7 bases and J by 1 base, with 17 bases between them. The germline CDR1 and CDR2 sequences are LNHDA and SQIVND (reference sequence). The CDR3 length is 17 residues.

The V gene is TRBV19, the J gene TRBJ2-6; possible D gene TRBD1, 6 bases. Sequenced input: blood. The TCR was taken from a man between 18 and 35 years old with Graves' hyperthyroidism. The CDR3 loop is CASTAGVVRSGANVLTF. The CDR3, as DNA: TGTGCCAGTACCGCAGGGGTAGTACGGTCTGGGGCCAACGTCCTGACTTTC. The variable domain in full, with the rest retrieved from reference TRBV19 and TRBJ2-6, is DGGITQSPKYLFRKEGQNVTLSCEQNLNHDAMYWYRQDPGQGLRLIYYSQIVNDFQKGDIAEGYSVSREKKESFPLTVTSAQKNPTAFYLCASTAGVVRSGANVLTFGAGSRLTVL.